What follows are 27 T cell receptor beta chains derived from one specimen sequenced in a study of blood T cell repertoires in COVID-19. TCRdb's table, derived via immunoSEQ multiplex PCR, lists solely in-frame clones and lacks some. The repertoire holds 55,000 to 70,000 clones, roughly 92% seen once, with approximately 5.5% in the top ten. Sequenced material: peripheral blood. Source of these receptors: a human donor in a cohort sampled during active COVID-19.

This chain links TRBV7-2 with TRBJ1-6; D remains ambiguous. The CDR3 consists of 17 residues. The germline V gene encodes CDR1 SGHTA and CDR2 FQGNSA. The ends were cut back, 5 bases at V and 2 bases at J, with 16 bases in the middle. The CDR3 DNA is TGTGCCAGCAGCCTCCTATGGGTGGAGGCCTATAATTCACCCCTCCACTTT. This sequence encodes CASSLLWVEAYNSPLHF.

This chain connects TRBV3-1 (or the pseudogene TRBV3-2) to TRBJ2-5, with 9 positions matching TRBD2. This CDR3 is built from 14 residues. J gave up 5 bases and V 4 bases, and 5 bases lay outside the gene matches. The V gene's germline CDR1 is LGHDT and CDR2 YNNKEL (reference sequence). CDR3 sequence reads: CASSPGLAAETQYF. The CDR3 coding sequence is TGTGCCAGCAGCCCGGGACTAGCAGCTGAGACCCAGTACTTC.

The rearrangement joins TRBV14 to TRBJ2-2; unclear D gene. The CDR3 loop spans 16 amino acids. The V end was cut by 1 base, the J end by 6 bases, with 15 bases between. Germline V lookup: CDR1 SGHDN, CDR2 FVKESK. In DNA form, the CDR3 reads TGTGCCAGCAGCCAAGGGGCAGGTCGGCCCCCCGGGGAGCTGTTTTTT. This encodes CASSQGAGRPPGELFF.

The CDR3 spells CASSQHPLTGTGSEKLFF. CDR3 nucleotide sequence: TGCGCCAGCAGCCAACACCCACTCACAGGGACAGGGTCTGAAAAACTGTTTTTT. The chain employs TRBV4-3 and TRBJ1-4; TRBD1 matches at 9 bases. V lost 2 bases, J lost 7 bases, and 14 bases stayed unmatched. Germline V gene sequence: CDR1 LGHNA, CDR2 YSLEER. This CDR3 has 18 amino acids.

V is TRBV7-9 and J is TRBJ2-3, with TRBD2 matching over 10 bases. This CDR3 is built from 15 residues. Per the germline V gene, CDR1 is SEHNR and CDR2 is FQNEAQ (reference sequence). The J segment lost 4 bases and the V segment lost 2 bases, leaving 3 bases of the junction unmatched. The DNA for the CDR3 is TGTGCCAGCAGCTTACTAGCGGGAGTGGCAGATACGCAGTATTTT. This translates into CASSLLAGVADTQYF.

This chain connects TRBV6-2 or TRBV6-3 to TRBJ2-3; 7 nucleotides agree with TRBD1. This CDR3 is 16 amino acids long. CDR1 is MNHEY and CDR2 is SVGEGT in the germline V gene. V shed 5 bases, J shed 6 bases, and the junction held 14 bases outside the gene matches. The DNA for the CDR3 is TGTGCCAGCAGTCCCCTGACAGGGCGAAGAGAGGATACGCAGTATTTT. Its translation is CASSPLTGRREDTQYF.

The CDR3 spells CASSLNLGTDTQYF. CDR3 DNA: TGTGCCAGCAGCTTAAACTTGGGCACAGATACGCAGTATTTT. The chain has TRBV7-3 and TRBJ2-3; D is unclear. V was trimmed by 1 base and J by 1 base, leaving 6 bases between them. The CDR3 consists of 14 residues. The germline CDR1 and CDR2 sequences are SGHTA and FQGTGA.

The rearrangement links TRBV18 to TRBJ1-5; D is uncertain. Trimming took 3 bases from V and 0 from J, leaving 18 bases between them. Germline assignment: CDR1 KGHSH and CDR2 LQKENI. The CDR3 has 18 amino acids. The CDR3 sequence: CASSPRPGGQYSNQPQHF. The CDR3 DNA reads as TGTGCCAGCTCACCCCGCCCCGGCGGTCAATATAGCAATCAGCCCCAGCATTTT.

This clone showed up just a few times. The genes are TRBV28 and TRBJ2-5; D unresolved. Germline values: CDR1 MDHEN, CDR2 SYDVKM. Trimming stripped 5 bases from V and 5 bases from J, with 18 bases between. This CDR3 has 15 residues. The chain's CDR3 is CASSPSRPFAETQYF. The CDR3 nucleotides read TGTGCCAGCAGTCCGTCACGCCCCTTCGCGGAGACCCAGTACTTC.

The rearrangement links TRBV12-3 or TRBV12-4 to TRBJ2-7, with TRBD2 identical over 7 bases. With V trimmed by 10 bases and J by 2 bases, 8 bases remained unmatched. The CDR3 contains 13 residues. CDR3 amino acids: CANLIGLAYEQYF. The CDR3 DNA follows: TGTGCCAACCTAATCGGACTAGCCTACGAGCAGTACTTC.

The chain is built from TRBV19 and TRBJ2-7, with 7 bases that match TRBD1. The V and J ends lost 3 bases and 3 bases, in that order; junction bases with no gene match: 5. This CDR3 comprises 14 residues. Germline loops: CDR1 LNHDA, CDR2 SQIVND (reference sequence). The CDR3, as DNA: TGTGCCAGTAGTATCCGACAGGGTAGCTACGAGCAGTACTTC. As protein: CASSIRQGSYEQYF.

The genes are TRBV7-2 and TRBJ2-3; tentatively, D is TRBD2 (10 bases). This CDR3 is built from 15 residues. Germline values: CDR1 SGHTA, CDR2 FQGNSA. V lost 6 bases to trimming and J lost 14 bases, with 27 bases between them. The CDR3 region has the DNA TGTGCCAGCAGTACAGGGGGCGCCCAGACTAGCGGGCCGTATTTT. Translation gives CASSTGGAQTSGPYF.

The rearrangement links TRBV7-8 to TRBJ1-5, with D possibly being TRBD1 (5 bases). This CDR3 has 16 amino acids. V shed 5 bases and J shed 0 bases, with 14 bases lying between them. Germline CDR1 and CDR2: SGHVS and FQNEAQ. The DNA for the CDR3 is TGTGCCAGCAGCACGGGGGTAGGGAATAGCAATCAGCCCCAGCATTTT. This gives the protein CASSTGVGNSNQPQHF.

The chain joins TRBV19 to TRBJ1-2; TRBD1 agrees at 9 bases. The V gene end was trimmed by 4 bases and the J gene end by 6 bases; junction bases not matched to a gene: 3. The CDR3 is 13 residues long. Germline assignment: CDR1 LNHDA and CDR2 SQIVND (reference sequence). The CDR3 loop is CASSTGTGNGYTF. Here the CDR3 DNA reads TGTGCCAGTAGTACTGGGACAGGGAATGGCTACACCTTC.

The chain couples TRBV3-1 (or the pseudogene TRBV3-2) to TRBJ1-2; D remains ambiguous. Looked up from germline, CDR1 is LGHDT and CDR2 is YNNKEL (reference sequence). This CDR3 is 15 amino acids long. Trimming left V 3 bases short and J 1 base short, with 12 bases between. In nucleotides, the CDR3 is TGTGCCAGCAGCCACGAGGTGGAAAGTAACTATGGCTACACCTTC. Translation gives CASSHEVESNYGYTF.

The CDR3 bases are TGTGCCAGCAGCTTAGGTCGGGTACAAGAGACCCAGTACTTC. Its protein product is CASSLGRVQETQYF. J is TRBJ2-5 and V is TRBV7-2; D is unclear. The CDR3 contains 14 residues. Trimming pared 1 base from V and 2 bases from J, leaving 8 bases between. The germline V gene encodes CDR1 SGHTA and CDR2 FQGNSA.

V is TRBV6-1 and J is TRBJ1-2; D gene ambiguous. The CDR3 contains 15 residues. Deletions cut 2 bases from V and 4 bases from J, with 14 bases between. CDR1 is MNHNS, CDR2 SASEGT, per germline. Here the CDR3 reads CASSEFLAGPYGYTF. The CDR3 DNA is TGTGCCAGCAGTGAATTCCTGGCAGGTCCCTATGGCTACACCTTC.

This chain joins TRBV11-2 and TRBJ1-2; possible D gene TRBD1, 6 bases. The CDR3 totals 16 residues. Between the trimmed V and J ends, which lost 5 bases and 5 bases, there was a span of 21 bases. Looked up from germline, CDR1 is SGHAT and CDR2 is FQNNGV. For the CDR3, the DNA is TGTGCCAGCAGCCTCACCCCTCAGGGGTTTGAGTATGGCTACACCTTC. Its translation is CASSLTPQGFEYGYTF.

This chain links TRBV5-6 with TRBJ2-7; 13 positions match TRBD2. Germline CDR1 reads SGHDT; CDR2 reads YYEEEE. The CDR3 is made up of 15 amino acids. Losses at the gene ends were 4 bases for V and 6 bases for J; bases not matched to a gene: 7. The CDR3 reads CASSRGLAGVFEQYF. The CDR3 DNA reads as TGTGCCAGCAGCAGAGGACTAGCGGGAGTTTTCGAGCAGTACTTC. Complete variable domain (other parts from reference TRBV5-6 and TRBJ2-7): DAGVTQSPTHLIKTRGQQVTLRCSPKSGHDTVSWYQQALGQGPQFIFQYYEEEERQRGNFPDRFSGHQFPNYSSELNVNALLLGDSALYLCASSRGLAGVFEQYFGPGTRLTVT.

This chain's CDR3 is CASSLRVVGQGDGYTF. For the CDR3, the DNA is TGTGCCAGCAGTTTAAGGGTCGTGGGGCAGGGGGATGGCTACACCTTC. The chain recombines TRBV28 with TRBJ1-2, with 7 bases identical to TRBD1. V lost 2 bases to trimming and J lost 6 bases; unmatched junction nucleotides: 12. The CDR3 consists of 16 residues. Germline values: CDR1 MDHEN, CDR2 SYDVKM.

V usage is TRBV11-1 and J usage is TRBJ2-3; the match to TRBD2 covers 7 bases. The germline V gene has CDR1 SGHAT and CDR2 FQDESV (reference sequence). With V trimmed by 5 bases and J by 0 bases, 8 bases remained unmatched. The length of the CDR3 is 16 residues. The CDR3 spells CASSIRLAQSTDTQYF. CDR3 nucleotide sequence: TGTGCCAGCAGCATACGACTAGCACAGAGCACAGATACGCAGTATTTT.

This clone was picked up one time. The rearrangement uses TRBV7-6 and TRBJ1-2, with 11 bases that match TRBD1. Looked up from germline, CDR1 is SGHVS and CDR2 is FNYEAQ. Losses at the gene ends were 3 bases for V and 5 bases for J; bases not matched to a gene: 5. The CDR3 has 15 residues. CDR3 nucleotide sequence: TGTGCCAGCAGCTTCGGGACAGGGGGGATTTATGGCTACACCTTC. Translation: CASSFGTGGIYGYTF. Filled out from reference TRBV7-6 and TRBJ1-2, the complete variable domain reads GAGVSQSPRYKVTKRGQDVALRCDPISGHVSLYWYRQALGQGPEFLTYFNYEAQQDKSGLPNDRFSAERPEGSISTLTIQRTEQRDSAMYRCASSFGTGGIYGYTFGSGTRLTVV.

This clone was observed a handful of times. V usage is TRBV11-2 and J usage is TRBJ1-5; 7 bases are a match to TRBD1. Germline-derived CDR1 and CDR2 are SGHAT and FQNNGV. Unmatched junction bases numbered 5, after V lost 5 bases and J lost 7 bases. The CDR3 spans 13 residues. CDR3 protein: CASSRQGRQPQHF. DNA of the CDR3: TGTGCCAGCAGCAGACAGGGTCGCCAGCCCCAGCATTTT.

This sequence joins TRBV5-1 and TRBJ1-2; no firm D call. CDR3 length equals 15 residues. Trimming pared 0 bases from V and 6 bases from J, leaving 15 bases between. CDR1 is SGHRS and CDR2 is YFSETQ in the germline V gene. The CDR3 reads CASSLVVAGPHGYTF. The CDR3 bases are TGCGCCAGCAGCTTGGTGGTGGCAGGCCCCCATGGCTACACCTTC.

The J gene is TRBJ1-1, the V gene TRBV7-2, with D uncertain. There are 15 residues in the CDR3. Trimming shortened V by 1 base and J by 1 base, and 10 bases separated the two germline ends. Germline CDR1 is SGHTA and CDR2 is FQGNSA. The CDR3 DNA follows: TGTGCCAGCAGCTTAGTGGTCCAGGCGAACACTGAAGCTTTCTTT. It encodes CASSLVVQANTEAFF.

The gene calls are TRBV24-1 and TRBJ2-5, with a weak D call TRBD1 (6 bases). Germline-derived CDR1 and CDR2 are KGHDR and SFDVKD. The V gene lost 3 bases and the J gene lost 5 bases, with 12 bases spanning the gap. The length of the CDR3 is 14 residues. CDR3 in amino acids: CATSDRQVIETQYF. In nucleotides, the CDR3 is TGTGCCACCAGTGATAGACAGGTGATCGAGACCCAGTACTTC.

This clone has just one count. The genes are TRBV27 and TRBJ2-7; 10 bases line up with TRBD1. Per the germline V gene, CDR1 is MNHEY and CDR2 is SMNVEV (reference sequence). The trim removed 8 bases at V and 2 bases at J, leaving 9 bases unmatched. The CDR3 consists of 15 residues. CDR3 DNA sequence: TGTGCCAGCGGATCCGGGACAGGGGCACCCTACGAGCAGTACTTC. Its translation: CASGSGTGAPYEQYF.